Sequencing of this TCR beta chain was carried out in a study of PD-L1 blockade in urothelial cancer. Overall study: The study recovered a median of roughly 140,000 T cells per blood sample.

Concerning this clone itself: Its matching antigen is unknown.

The study's findings and limits: Tumor-associated TCR clones expanded more in blood at 3 weeks in patients with durable benefit.

This table comes from immunoSEQ multiplex PCR, and its TCRdb copy is limited to in-frame clones, with some not included. The sample includes 85,000 to 90,000 clones, 90% of them seen just once. This sequence originates from a man aged 55 to 70 with urothelial cancer. The sample consisted of PBMCs, taken around atezolizumab (anti-PD-L1) treatment.

The CDR3 sequence is CASSTEGGETQYF. The DNA of the CDR3 is TGCGCCAGCAGCACGGAAGGCGGGGAGACCCAGTACTTC. The chain combines TRBV5-1 with TRBJ2-5, with a tentative D call TRBD2 (5 bases). The CDR3 covers 13 residues. Germline V CDR1 and CDR2: SGHRS, YFSETQ. The V end was cut by 4 bases, the J end by 5 bases, with 12 bases between.